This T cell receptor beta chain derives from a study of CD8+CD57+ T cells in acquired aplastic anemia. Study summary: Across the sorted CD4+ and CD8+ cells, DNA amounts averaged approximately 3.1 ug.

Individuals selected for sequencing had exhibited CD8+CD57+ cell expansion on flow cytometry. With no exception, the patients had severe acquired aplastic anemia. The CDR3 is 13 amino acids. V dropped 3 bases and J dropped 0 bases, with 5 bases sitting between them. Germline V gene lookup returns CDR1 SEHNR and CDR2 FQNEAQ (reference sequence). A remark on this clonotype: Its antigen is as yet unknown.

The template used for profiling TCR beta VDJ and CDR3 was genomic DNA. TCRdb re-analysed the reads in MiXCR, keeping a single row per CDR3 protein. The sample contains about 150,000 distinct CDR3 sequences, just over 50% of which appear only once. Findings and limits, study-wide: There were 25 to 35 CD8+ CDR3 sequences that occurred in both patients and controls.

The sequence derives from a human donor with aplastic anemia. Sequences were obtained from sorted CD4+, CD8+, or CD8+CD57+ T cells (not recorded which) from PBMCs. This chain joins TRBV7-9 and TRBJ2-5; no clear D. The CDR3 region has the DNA TGTGCCAGCAGCTTGCGGAACCAAGAGACCCAGTACTTC. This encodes CASSLRNQETQYF.